This record looks at one TCR beta chain sequence and its context. The sample belongs to a study of blood T cell repertoires in COVID-19. Original processing methods: Amplification with reference gene primers provided the estimates of nucleated cell counts. Data came from immunoSEQ multiplex PCR; TCRdb stores just in-frame clones and leaves some out. V, J and clone size are those of that table, while D and trimming were read from the DNA. Of approximately 260,000 clones detected, roughly 89% appear once; the ten largest clones hold 4% to 5%. V was shortened by 4 bases and J by 2 bases, with 3 bases between the two germline ends. The CDR3 sequence is 12 residues long.

Sequencing was performed on peripheral blood. The rearrangement uses TRBV12-3 or TRBV12-4 and TRBJ2-1; D remains ambiguous. The sequence derives from a woman in her forties who had recovered from COVID-19. CDR3 sequence (DNA): TGTGCCAGCAGTTATACCTACAATGAGCAGTTCTTC. This sequence encodes CASSYTYNEQFF.